This entry concerns a single TCR beta chain. Its antigen is still unknown. This sample is drawn from a study of T cells in Graves' hyperthyroidism and ophthalmopathy. Study findings and constraints: Most thyroid clonotypes with frequency above 0.001 were detected in blood.

V was pared by 3 bases and J by 6 bases, with 5 bases between. There are 12 residues in the CDR3. Germline V gives CDR1 LNHNV, CDR2 YYDKDF (reference sequence). TCR beta CDR3 regions were amplified from RNA. TCR CDR3 regions were first amplified by RT-PCR with HTBI primers. MiXCR, run by TCRdb on the multiplex PCR reads, gives a single entry per CDR3 protein. Here the sample spans approximately 250,000 distinct CDR3 sequences, approximately 25% being singletons. Orbital computed tomography and thyroid ultrasound, together with serum TRAb and thyroxine and clinical symptoms, were used for diagnoses. The V gene is TRBV15, the J gene TRBJ2-2, with D uncertain. The sample taken for sequencing was blood. This receptor was obtained from a woman aged 40 to 50 with Graves' ophthalmopathy. The CDR3 region is CATSRESGELFF. The CDR3 coding sequence is TGTGCCACCAGCAGGGAGTCCGGGGAGCTGTTTTTT.